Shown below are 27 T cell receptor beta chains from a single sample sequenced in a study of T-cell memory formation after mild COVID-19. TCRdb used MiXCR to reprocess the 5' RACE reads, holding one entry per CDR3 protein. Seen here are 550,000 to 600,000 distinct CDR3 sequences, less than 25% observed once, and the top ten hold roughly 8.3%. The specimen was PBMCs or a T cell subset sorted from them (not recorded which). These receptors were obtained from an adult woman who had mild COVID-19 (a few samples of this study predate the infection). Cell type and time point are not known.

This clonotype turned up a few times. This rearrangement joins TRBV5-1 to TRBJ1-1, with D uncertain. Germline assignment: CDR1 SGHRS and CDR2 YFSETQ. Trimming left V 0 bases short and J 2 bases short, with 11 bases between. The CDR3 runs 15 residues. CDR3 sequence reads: CASSLELSINTEAFF. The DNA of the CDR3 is TGCGCCAGCAGCTTGGAGCTATCAATTAACACTGAAGCTTTCTTT.

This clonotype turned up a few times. CDR3 sequence reads: CASSHEGGTYEQYF. CDR3 nucleotides: TGTGCCAGCAGCCACGAGGGGGGGACCTACGAGCAGTACTTC. The chain combines TRBV11-2 with TRBJ2-7, with D perhaps matching TRBD2 (7 bases). V was cut by 5 bases and J by 2 bases, with 13 bases left in between. CDR1 and CDR2 from the germline V gene are SGHAT and FQNNGV. The CDR3 length is 14 residues. Variable domain in full (rest from reference TRBV11-2 and TRBJ2-7): EAGVAQSPRYKIIEKRQSVAFWCNPISGHATLYWYQQILGQGPKLLIQFQNNGVVDDSQLPKDRFSAERLKGVDSTLKIQPAKLEDSAVYLCASSHEGGTYEQYFGPGTRLTVT.

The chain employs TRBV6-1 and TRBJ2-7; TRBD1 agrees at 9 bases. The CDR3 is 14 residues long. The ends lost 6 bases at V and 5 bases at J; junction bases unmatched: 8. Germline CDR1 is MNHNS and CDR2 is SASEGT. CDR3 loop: CASRIQGALDEQYF. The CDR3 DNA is TGTGCCAGCAGGATACAGGGGGCGTTAGACGAGCAGTACTTC.

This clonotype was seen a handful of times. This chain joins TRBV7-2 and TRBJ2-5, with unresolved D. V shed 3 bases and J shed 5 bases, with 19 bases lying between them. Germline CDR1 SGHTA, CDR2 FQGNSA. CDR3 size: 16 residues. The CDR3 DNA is TGTGCCAGCAGCTTTCCGTTAGTCCCGGCCCGGGAGACCCAGTACTTC. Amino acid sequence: CASSFPLVPARETQYF.

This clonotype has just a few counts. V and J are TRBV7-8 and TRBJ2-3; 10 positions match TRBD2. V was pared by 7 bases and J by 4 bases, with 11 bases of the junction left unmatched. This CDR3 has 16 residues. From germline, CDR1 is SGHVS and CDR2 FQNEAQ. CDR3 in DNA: TGTGCCAGCACACGGACTAGCGGTTTCGGGGCAGATACGCAGTATTTT. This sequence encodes CASTRTSGFGADTQYF.

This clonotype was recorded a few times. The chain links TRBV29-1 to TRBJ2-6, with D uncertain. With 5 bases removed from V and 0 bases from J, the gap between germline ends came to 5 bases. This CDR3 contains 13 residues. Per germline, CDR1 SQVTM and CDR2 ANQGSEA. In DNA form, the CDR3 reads TGCAGCGTTCACAGCTCTGGGGCCAACGTCCTGACTTTC. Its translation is CSVHSSGANVLTF.

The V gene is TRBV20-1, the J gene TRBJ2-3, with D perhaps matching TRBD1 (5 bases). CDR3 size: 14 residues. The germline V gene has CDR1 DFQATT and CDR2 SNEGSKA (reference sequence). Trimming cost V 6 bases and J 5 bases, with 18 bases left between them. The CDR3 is CSATDTPFGDTQYF. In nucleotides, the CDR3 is TGCAGTGCGACGGACACACCATTTGGAGATACGCAGTATTTT.

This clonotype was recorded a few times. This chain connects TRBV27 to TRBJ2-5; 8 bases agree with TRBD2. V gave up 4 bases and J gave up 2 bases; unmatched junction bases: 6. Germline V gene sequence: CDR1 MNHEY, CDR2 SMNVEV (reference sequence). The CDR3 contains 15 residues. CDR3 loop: CASSSTGGTQETQYF. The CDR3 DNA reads TGTGCCAGCAGTTCGACGGGGGGGACGCAAGAGACCCAGTACTTC.

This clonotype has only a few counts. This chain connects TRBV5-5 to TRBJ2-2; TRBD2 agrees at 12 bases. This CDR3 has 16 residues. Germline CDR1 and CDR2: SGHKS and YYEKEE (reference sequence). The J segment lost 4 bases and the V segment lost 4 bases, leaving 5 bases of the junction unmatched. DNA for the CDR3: TGTGCCAGCAGCGCGACTAGCGGGGGTTTCACCGGGGAGCTGTTTTTT. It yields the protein CASSATSGGFTGELFF. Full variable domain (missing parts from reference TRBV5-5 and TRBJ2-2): DAGVTQSPTHLIKTRGQQVTLRCSPISGHKSVSWYQQVLGQGPQFIFQYYEKEERGRGNFPDRFSARQFPNYSSELNVNALLLGDSALYLCASSATSGGFTGELFFGEGSRLTVL.

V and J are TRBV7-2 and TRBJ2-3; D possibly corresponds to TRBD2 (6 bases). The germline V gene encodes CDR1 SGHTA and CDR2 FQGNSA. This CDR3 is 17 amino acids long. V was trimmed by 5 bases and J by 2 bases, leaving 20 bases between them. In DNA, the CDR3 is TGTGCCAGCAGCCTTTTCAAGGGAGGAGGACCCACAGATACGCAGTATTTT. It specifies CASSLFKGGGPTDTQYF.

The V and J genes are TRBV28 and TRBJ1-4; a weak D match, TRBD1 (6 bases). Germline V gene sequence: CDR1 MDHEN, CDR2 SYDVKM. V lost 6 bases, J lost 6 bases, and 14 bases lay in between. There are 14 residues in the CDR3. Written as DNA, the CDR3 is TGTGCCAGCAGAACTGGGGGGGGCGATGAAAAACTGTTTTTT. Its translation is CASRTGGGDEKLFF.

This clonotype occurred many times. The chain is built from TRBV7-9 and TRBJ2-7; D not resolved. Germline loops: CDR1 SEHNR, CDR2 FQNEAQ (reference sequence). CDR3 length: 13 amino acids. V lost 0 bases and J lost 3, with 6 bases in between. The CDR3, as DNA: TGTGCCAGCAGCTTAGCAGCCGACTACGAGCAGTACTTC. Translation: CASSLAADYEQYF. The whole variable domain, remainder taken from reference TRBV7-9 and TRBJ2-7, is DTGVSQNPRHKITKRGQNVTFRCDPISEHNRLYWYRQTLGQGPEFLTYFQNEAQLEKSRLLSDRFSAERPKGSFSTLEIQRTEQGDSAMYLCASSLAADYEQYFGPGTRLTVT.

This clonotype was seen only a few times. CDR3 region: CSAPTGSYEQYF. CDR3 nucleotide sequence: TGCAGTGCCCCGACAGGGAGCTACGAGCAGTACTTC. The chain links TRBV20-1 to TRBJ2-7; the match to TRBD1 covers 7 bases. The CDR3 consists of 12 residues. V lost 6 bases to trimming and J lost 3 bases; unmatched junction nucleotides: 5. Germline V CDR1 and CDR2: DFQATT, SNEGSKA (reference sequence).

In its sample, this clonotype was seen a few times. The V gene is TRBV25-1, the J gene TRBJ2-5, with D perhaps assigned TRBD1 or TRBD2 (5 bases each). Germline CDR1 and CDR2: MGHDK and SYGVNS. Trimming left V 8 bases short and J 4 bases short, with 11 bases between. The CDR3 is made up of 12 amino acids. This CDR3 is CASGGLGETQYF. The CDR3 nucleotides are TGTGCCAGCGGGGGTTTGGGAGAGACCCAGTACTTC.

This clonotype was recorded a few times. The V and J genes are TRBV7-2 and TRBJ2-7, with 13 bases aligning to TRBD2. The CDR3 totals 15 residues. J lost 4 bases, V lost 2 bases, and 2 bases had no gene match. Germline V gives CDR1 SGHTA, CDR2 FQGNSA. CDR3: CASSLQTSGGYEQYF. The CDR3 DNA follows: TGTGCCAGCAGCTTACAGACTAGCGGGGGGTACGAGCAGTACTTC.

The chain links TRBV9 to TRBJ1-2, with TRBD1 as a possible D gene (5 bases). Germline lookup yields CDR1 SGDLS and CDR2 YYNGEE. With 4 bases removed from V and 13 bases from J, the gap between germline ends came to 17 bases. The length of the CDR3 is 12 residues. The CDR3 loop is CASSPTAGLGTF. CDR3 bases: TGTGCCAGCAGCCCAACGGCGGGACTCGGCACCTTC. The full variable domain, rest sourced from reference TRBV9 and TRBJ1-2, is DSGVTQTPKHLITATGQRVTLRCSPRSGDLSVYWYQQSLDQGLQFLIQYYNGEERAKGNILERFSAQQFPDLHSELNLSSLELGDSALYFCASSPTAGLGTFGSGTRLTVV.

The CDR3 bases are TGTGCCAGCAGCGTAGCCACTAGCGCGAGGGGCATAAAAGATACGCAGTATTTT. It encodes CASSVATSARGIKDTQYF. This chain connects TRBV9 to TRBJ2-3, with 7 positions matching TRBD2. The CDR3 runs to 18 residues. The junction had 15 bases not matched to a gene; V was cut back by 0 bases and J by 5 bases. Germline V gene lookup returns CDR1 SGDLS and CDR2 YYNGEE.

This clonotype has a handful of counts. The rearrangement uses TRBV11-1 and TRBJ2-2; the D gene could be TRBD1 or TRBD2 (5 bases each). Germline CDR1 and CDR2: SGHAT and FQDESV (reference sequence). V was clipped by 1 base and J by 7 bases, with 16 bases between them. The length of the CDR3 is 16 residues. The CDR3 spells CASSLDAGRSHGELFF. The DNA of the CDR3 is TGTGCCAGCAGCTTAGACGCAGGGAGAAGTCACGGGGAGCTGTTTTTT.

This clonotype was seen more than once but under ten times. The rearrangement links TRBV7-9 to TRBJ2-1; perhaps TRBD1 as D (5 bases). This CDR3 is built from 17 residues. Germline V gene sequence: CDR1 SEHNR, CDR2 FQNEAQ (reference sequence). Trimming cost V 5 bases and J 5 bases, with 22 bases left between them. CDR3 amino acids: CASSAASGKVYDNEQFF. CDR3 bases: TGTGCCAGCAGCGCCGCTTCAGGGAAAGTGTACGACAATGAGCAGTTCTTC.

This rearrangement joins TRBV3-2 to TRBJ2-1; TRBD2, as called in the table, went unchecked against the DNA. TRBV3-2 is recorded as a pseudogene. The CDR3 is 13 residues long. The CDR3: CARTTRDYNEQFF. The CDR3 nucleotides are TGTGCCAGGACGACGAGGGACTACAATGAGCAGTTCTTC.

The CDR3: CSACPFGTDTQYF. In nucleotides, the CDR3 is TGCAGTGCTTGCCCATTTGGAACAGATACGCAGTATTTT. The chain joins TRBV20-1 to TRBJ2-3; D is unresolved. Trimming took off 5 bases at V and 3 bases at J, with 12 bases between the two ends. Germline V gene data show CDR1 as DFQATT and CDR2 as SNEGSKA (reference sequence). The length of the CDR3 is 13 residues.

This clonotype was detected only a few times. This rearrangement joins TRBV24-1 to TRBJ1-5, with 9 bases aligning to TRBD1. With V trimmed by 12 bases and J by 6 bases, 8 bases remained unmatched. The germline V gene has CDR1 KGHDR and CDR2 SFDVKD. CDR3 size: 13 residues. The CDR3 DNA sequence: TGTGCCGCCTCGACAGGGGGTTTTCAGCCCCAGCATTTT. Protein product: CAASTGGFQPQHF.

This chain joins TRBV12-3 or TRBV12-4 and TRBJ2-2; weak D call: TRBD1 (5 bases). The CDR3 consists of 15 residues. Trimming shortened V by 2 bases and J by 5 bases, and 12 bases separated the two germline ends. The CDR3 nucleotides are TGTGCCAGCAGTTTAACGGCAGGGTCGACCGGGGAGCTGTTTTTT. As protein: CASSLTAGSTGELFF.

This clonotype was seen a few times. CDR3 sequence reads: CASSPTTEGPQHF. The DNA for the CDR3 is TGTGCCAGCAGTCCGACAACCGAAGGGCCCCAGCATTTT. This chain connects TRBV12-3 or TRBV12-4 to TRBJ1-5; D is undetermined. Trimming removed 5 bases at V and 9 bases at J, with 14 bases between. The CDR3 loop spans 13 amino acids.

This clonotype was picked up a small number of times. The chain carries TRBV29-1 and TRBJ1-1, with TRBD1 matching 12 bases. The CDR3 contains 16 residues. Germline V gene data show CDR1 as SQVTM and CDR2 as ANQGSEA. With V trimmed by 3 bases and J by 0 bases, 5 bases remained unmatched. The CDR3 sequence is CSVDKGQGALNTEAFF. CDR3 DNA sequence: TGCAGCGTTGATAAGGGACAGGGGGCCCTGAACACTGAAGCTTTCTTT. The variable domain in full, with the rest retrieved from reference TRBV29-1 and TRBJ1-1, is SAVISQKPSRDICQRGTSLTIQCQVDSQVTMMFWYRQQPGQSLTLIATANQGSEATYESGFVIDKFPISRPNLTFSTLTVSNMSPEDSSIYLCSVDKGQGALNTEAFFGQGTRLTVV.

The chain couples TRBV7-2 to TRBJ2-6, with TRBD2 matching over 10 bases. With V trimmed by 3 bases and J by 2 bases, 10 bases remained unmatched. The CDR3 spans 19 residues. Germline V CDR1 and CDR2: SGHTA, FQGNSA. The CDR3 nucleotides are TGTGCCAGCAGCTTCGCCCCGAGGCTAGCGGGAGCTGGGGCCAACGTCCTGACTTTC. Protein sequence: CASSFAPRLAGAGANVLTF.

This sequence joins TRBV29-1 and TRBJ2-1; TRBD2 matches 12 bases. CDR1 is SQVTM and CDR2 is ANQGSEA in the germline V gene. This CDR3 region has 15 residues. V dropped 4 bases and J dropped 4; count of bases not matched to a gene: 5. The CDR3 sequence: CSVGLAGAPYNEQFF. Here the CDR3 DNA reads TGCAGCGTTGGACTAGCGGGGGCGCCTTACAATGAGCAGTTCTTC.